This T cell receptor (beta chain) is drawn from a study of shared clonotypes between healthy human individuals. Across the study: Each donor had three CD4 naive, three CD4 memory, two CD8 naive and one CD8 memory plate.

V was shortened by 4 bases and J by 4 bases, with 17 bases between the two germline ends. The CDR3 totals 15 residues. Per germline, CDR1 SGHKS and CDR2 YYEKEE (reference sequence). About this clone: The antigen remains unidentified.

About 30,000 T cell genomes, or 200 to 250 ng DNA, went into the sorted-subset replicate PCRs. TCRdb's table, derived via immunoSEQ multiplex PCR, lists solely in-frame clones and lacks some. The sample lists nearly 2 million clones, roughly 95% seen once, with 0.9% to 1.5% in the top ten. Study-level results: How much donors shared clonotypes was expected to be affected by sequencing depth. Generation probabilities were higher for clonotypes shared across all four sorted-subset donors than for unshared ones.

CD8 cells regarded as naive lacked CD45RO, were positively chosen for CCR7, and omitted terminally differentiated effector memory CD45RA+ cells. Material for sequencing was naive CD8+ T cells sorted from blood. The TCR originated in a man aged 18 to 30 in good health. V and J are TRBV5-5 and TRBJ2-5, with a weak D call TRBD1 (6 bases). In DNA, the CDR3 is TGTGCCAGCAGCGGGGGACACGTTAAAAGAGAGACCCAGTACTTC. Translation gives CASSGGHVKRETQYF.